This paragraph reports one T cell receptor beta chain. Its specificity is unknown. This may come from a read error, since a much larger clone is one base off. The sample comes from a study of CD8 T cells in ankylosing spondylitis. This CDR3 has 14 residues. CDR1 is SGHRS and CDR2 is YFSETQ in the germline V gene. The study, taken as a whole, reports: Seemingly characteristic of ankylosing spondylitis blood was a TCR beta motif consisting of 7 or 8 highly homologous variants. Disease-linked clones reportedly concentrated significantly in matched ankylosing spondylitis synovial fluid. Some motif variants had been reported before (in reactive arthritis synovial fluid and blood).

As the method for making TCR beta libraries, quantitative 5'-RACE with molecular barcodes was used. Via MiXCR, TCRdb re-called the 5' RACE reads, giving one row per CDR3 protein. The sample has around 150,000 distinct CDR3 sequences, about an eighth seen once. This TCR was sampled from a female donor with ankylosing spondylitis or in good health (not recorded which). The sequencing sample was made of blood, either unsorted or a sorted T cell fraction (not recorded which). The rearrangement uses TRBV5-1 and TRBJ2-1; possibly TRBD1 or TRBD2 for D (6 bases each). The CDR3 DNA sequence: TGCGTCAGCAGCTTGTCACAGGGAGGCAATGAGCAGTTCTTC. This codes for CVSSLSQGGNEQFF.